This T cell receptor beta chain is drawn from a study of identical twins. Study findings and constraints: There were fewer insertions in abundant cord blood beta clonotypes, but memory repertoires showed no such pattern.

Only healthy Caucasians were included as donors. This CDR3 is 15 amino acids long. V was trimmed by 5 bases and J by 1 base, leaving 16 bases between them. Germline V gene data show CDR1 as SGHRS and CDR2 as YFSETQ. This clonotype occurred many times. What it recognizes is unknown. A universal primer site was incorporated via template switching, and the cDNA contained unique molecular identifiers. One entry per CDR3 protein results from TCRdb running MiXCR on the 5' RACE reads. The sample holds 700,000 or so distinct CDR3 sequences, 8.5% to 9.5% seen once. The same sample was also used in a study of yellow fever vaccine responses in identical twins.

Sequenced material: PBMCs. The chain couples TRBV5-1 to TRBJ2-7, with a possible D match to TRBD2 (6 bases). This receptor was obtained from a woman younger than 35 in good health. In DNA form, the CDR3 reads TGCGCCAGCAGGCGGGACTTGGGGTTTTCCTACGAGCAGTACTTC. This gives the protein CASRRDLGFSYEQYF.